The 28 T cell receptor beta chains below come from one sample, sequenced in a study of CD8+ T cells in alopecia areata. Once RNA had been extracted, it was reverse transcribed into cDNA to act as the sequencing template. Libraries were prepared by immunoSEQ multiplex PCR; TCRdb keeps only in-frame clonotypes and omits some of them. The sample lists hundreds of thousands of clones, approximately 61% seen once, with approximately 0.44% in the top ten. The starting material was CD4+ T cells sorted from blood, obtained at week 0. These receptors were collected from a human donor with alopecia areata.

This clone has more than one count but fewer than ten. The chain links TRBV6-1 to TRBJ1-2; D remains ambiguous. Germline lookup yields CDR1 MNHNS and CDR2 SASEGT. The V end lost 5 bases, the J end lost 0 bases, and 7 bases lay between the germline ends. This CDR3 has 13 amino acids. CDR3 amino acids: CASSLQTNYGYTF. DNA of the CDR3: TGTGCCAGCAGTCTCCAAACTAACTATGGCTACACCTTC.

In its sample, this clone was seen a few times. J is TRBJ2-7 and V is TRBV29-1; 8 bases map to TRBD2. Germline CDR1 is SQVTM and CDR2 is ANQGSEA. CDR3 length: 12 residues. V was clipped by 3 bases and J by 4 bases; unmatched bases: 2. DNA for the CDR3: TGCAGCGTTGATCTAGCGGGTTACGAGCAGTACTTC. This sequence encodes CSVDLAGYEQYF.

The CDR3 spells CASRAQTYEQYF. The CDR3 DNA reads as TGTGCCAGCAGGGCCCAGACTTACGAGCAGTACTTC. The chain employs TRBV6-5 and TRBJ2-7; D gene unclear. The CDR3 totals 12 residues. CDR1 and CDR2 from the germline V gene are MNHEY and SVGAGI. Between the trimmed V and J ends, which lost 6 bases and 4 bases, there was a span of 10 bases.

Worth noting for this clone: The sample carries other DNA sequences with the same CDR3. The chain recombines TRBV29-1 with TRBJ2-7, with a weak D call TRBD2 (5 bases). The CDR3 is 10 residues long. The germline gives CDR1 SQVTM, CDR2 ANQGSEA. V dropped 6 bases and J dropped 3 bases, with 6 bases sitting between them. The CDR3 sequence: CSVGDYEQYF. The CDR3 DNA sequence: TGCAGCGTCGGGGACTACGAGCAGTACTTC.

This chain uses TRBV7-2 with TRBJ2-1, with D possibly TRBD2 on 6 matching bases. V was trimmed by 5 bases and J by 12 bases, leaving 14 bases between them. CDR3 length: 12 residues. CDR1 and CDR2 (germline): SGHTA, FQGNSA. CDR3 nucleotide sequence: TGTGCCAGCAGCCGGGACTGGAGTGCGCAGTTCTTC. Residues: CASSRDWSAQFF. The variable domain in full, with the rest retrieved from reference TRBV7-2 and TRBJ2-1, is GAGVSQSPSNKVTEKGKDVELRCDPISGHTALYWYRQSLGQGLEFLIYFQGNSAPDKSGLPSDRFSAERTGGSVSTLTIQRTQQEDSAVYLCASSRDWSAQFFGPGTRLTVL.

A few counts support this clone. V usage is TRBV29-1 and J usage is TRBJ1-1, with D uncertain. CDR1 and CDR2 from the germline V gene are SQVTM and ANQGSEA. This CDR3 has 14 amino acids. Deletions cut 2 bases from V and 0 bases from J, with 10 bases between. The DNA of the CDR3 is TGCAGCGTTGAACGTTCTTTGGTGAACACTGAAGCTTTCTTT. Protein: CSVERSLVNTEAFF.

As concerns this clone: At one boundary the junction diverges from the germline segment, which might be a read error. CDR3 amino acids: CASTQPRDSPRSAEAFF. The CDR3 nucleotides read TGCGCCAGCACCCAACCCCGGGACTCCCCCCGCTCCGCTGAAGCTTTCTTT. The chain uses TRBV4-1 and TRBJ1-1; the D gene is possibly TRBD1 (5 bases). Germline CDR1 MGHRA, CDR2 YSYEKL. The length of the CDR3 is 17 residues.

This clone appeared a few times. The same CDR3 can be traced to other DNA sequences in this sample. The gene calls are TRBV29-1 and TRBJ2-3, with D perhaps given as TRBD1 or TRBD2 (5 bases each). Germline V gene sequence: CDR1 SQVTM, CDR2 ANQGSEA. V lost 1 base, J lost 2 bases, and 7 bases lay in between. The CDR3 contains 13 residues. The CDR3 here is CSVEGGFTDTQYF. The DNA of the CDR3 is TGCAGCGTTGAAGGGGGGTTCACAGATACGCAGTATTTT.

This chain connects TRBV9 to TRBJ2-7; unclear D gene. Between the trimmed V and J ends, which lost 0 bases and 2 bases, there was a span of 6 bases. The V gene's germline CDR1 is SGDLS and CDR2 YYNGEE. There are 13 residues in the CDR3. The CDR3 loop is CASSVGTTYEQYF. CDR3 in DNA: TGTGCCAGCAGCGTAGGGACCACCTACGAGCAGTACTTC.

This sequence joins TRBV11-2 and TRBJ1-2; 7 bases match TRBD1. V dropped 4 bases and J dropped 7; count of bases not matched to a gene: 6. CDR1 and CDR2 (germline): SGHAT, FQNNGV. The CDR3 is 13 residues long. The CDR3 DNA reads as TGTGCCAGCAGCTGGACAGGTCTGACTGGCTACACCTTC. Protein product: CASSWTGLTGYTF. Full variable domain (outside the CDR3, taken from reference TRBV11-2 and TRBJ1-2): EAGVAQSPRYKIIEKRQSVAFWCNPISGHATLYWYQQILGQGPKLLIQFQNNGVVDDSQLPKDRFSAERLKGVDSTLKIQPAKLEDSAVYLCASSWTGLTGYTFGSGTRLTVV.

CDR3 sequence (DNA): TGTGCCAGCAGCTTGTTTGGGAGGGTTAACAATGAGCAGTTCTTC. This codes for CASSLFGRVNNEQFF. The chain employs TRBV5-4 and TRBJ2-1; 7 positions match TRBD2. Germline V gene data show CDR1 as SGHNT and CDR2 as YYREEE (reference sequence). The J segment lost 5 bases and the V segment lost 1 base, leaving 6 bases of the junction unmatched. The CDR3 length is 15 residues.

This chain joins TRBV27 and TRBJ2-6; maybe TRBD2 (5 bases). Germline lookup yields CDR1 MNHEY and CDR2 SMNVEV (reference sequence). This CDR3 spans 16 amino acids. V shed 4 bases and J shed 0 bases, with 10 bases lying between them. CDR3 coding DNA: TGTGCCAGCAGTTCACCGGACTTCTCTGGGGCCAACGTCCTGACTTTC. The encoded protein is CASSSPDFSGANVLTF.

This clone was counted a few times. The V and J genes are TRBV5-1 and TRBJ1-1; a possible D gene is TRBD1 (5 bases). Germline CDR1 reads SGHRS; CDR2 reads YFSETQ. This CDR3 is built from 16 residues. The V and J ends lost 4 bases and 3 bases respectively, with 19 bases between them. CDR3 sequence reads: CASSRGMLTAYTEAFF. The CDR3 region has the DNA TGCGCCAGCAGCAGAGGGATGCTGACAGCCTACACTGAAGCTTTCTTT.

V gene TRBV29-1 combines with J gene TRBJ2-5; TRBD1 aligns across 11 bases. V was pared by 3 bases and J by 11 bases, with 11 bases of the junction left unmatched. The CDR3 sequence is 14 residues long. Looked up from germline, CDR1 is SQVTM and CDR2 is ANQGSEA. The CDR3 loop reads CSVDSLPGQGVQYF. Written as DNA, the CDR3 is TGCAGCGTTGATTCTCTCCCGGGACAGGGGGTGCAGTACTTC.

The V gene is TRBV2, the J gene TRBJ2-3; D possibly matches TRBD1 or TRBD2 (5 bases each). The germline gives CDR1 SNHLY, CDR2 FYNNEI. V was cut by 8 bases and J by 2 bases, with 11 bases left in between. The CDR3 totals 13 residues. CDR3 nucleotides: TGTGCCAGCGGGACGGGGTTCACAGATACGCAGTATTTT. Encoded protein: CASGTGFTDTQYF.

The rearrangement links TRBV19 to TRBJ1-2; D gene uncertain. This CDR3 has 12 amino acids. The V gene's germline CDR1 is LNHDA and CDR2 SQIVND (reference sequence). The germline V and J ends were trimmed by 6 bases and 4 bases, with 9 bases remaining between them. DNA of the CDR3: TGTGCCAGTAGCGCGGCCTTCTATGGCTACACCTTC. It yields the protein CASSAAFYGYTF.

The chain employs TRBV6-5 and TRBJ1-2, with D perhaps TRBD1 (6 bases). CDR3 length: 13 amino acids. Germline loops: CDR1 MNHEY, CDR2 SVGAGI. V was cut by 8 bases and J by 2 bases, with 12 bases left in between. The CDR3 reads CASGRTENYGYTF. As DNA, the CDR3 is TGTGCCAGCGGTCGGACAGAGAACTATGGCTACACCTTC.

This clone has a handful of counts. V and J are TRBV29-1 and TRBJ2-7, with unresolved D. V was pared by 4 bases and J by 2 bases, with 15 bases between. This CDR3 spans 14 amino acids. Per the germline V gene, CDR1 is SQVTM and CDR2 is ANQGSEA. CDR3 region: CSVVVASWAYEQYF. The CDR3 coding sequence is TGCAGCGTTGTTGTCGCCAGCTGGGCCTACGAGCAGTACTTC.

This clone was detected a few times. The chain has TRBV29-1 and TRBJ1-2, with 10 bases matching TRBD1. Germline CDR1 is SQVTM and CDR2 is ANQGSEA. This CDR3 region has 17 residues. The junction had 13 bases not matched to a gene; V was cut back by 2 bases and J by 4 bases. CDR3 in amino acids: CSVEIWDRGRRGYGYTF. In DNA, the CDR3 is TGCAGCGTTGAAATTTGGGACAGGGGACGTCGGGGCTATGGCTACACCTTC.

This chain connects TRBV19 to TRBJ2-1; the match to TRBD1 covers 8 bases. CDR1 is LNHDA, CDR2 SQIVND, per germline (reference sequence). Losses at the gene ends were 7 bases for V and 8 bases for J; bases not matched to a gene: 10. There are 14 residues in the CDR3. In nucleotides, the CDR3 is TGTGCCAGTACCTCGGACAGGGTCTGGGATGAGCAGTTCTTC. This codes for CASTSDRVWDEQFF.

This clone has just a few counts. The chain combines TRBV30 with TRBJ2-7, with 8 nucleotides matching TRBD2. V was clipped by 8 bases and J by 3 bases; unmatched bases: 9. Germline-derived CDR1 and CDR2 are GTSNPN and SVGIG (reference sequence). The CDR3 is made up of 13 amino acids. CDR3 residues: CAGRRAGVYEQYF. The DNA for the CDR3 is TGTGCCGGACGGCGAGCGGGGGTCTACGAGCAGTACTTC.

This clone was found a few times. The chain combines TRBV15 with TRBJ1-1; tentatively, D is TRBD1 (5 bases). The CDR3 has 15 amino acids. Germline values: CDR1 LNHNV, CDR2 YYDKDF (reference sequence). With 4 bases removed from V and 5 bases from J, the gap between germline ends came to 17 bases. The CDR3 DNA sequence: TGTGCCACCAGCAACCCCCAATGGGGCATAACTGAAGCTTTCTTT. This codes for CATSNPQWGITEAFF.

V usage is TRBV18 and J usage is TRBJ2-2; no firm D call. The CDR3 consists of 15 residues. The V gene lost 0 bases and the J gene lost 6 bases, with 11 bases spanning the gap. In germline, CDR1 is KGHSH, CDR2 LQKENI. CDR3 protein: CASSPPDVSPGELFF. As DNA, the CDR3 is TGTGCCAGCTCACCACCAGACGTGTCCCCCGGGGAGCTGTTTTTT.

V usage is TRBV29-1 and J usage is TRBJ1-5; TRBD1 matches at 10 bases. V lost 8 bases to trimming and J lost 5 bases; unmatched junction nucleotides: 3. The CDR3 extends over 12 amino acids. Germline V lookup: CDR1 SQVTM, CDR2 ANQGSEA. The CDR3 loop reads CSTGQGDQPQHF. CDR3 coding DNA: TGCAGCACCGGACAGGGGGATCAGCCCCAGCATTTT.

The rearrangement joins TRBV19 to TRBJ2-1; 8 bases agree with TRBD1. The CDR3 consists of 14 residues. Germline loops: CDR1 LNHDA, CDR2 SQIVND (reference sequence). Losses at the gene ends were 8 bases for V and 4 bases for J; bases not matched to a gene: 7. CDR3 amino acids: CASHGRDRYNEQFF. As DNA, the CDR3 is TGTGCCAGTCATGGCCGGGACAGGTACAATGAGCAGTTCTTC.

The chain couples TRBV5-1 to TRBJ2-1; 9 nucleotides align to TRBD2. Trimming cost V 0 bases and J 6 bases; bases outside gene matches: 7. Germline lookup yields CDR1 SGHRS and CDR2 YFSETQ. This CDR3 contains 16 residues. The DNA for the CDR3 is TGCGCCAGCAGCTTGGTAGCGGGAGACCCGGGCAATGAGCAGTTCTTC. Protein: CASSLVAGDPGNEQFF.

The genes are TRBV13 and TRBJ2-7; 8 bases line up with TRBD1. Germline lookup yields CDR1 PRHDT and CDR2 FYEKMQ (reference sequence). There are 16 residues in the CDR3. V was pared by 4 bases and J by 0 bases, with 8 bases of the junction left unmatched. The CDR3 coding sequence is TGTGCCAGCAGCTCCAGGACAGGGTTAAACTCCTACGAGCAGTACTTC. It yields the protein CASSSRTGLNSYEQYF.

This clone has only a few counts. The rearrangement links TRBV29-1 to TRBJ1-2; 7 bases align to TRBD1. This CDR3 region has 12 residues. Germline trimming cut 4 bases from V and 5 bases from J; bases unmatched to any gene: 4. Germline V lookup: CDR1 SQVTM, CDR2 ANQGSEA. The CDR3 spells CSVGSGQYGYTF. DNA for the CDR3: TGCAGCGTTGGTTCGGGACAGTATGGCTACACCTTC.